This passage covers 15 T cell receptor beta chains from one sample sequenced in a study of blood T cell repertoires in COVID-19 (dated by TCRdb to the early 2020s). Library construction relied on the immunoSEQ multiplex PCR assay. TCRdb stores this immuneACCESS table with in-frame sequences only. Part of the clones is absent; in the studies checked, under half of the shortfall reflects unresolved V genes, and no reason is known for the rest. The table for this sample lists about 250,000 clones; roughly three quarters of them were counted only once. The ten top clones hold approximately 4% of the sample. Sequenced sample: peripheral blood. All receptors derive from a woman between 40 and 55 years old with active or convalescent COVID-19.

The chain is built from TRBV14 and TRBJ1-3, with a weak D call TRBD1 (6 bases). With 6 bases removed from V and 0 bases from J, the gap between germline ends came to 18 bases. CDR3 size: 17 residues. The V gene's germline CDR1 is SGHDN and CDR2 FVKESK. CDR3 in DNA: TGTGCCAGCAGTAGCACAGGGATACCCCCCTCTGGAAACACCATATATTTT. It specifies CASSSTGIPPSGNTIYF.

The chain employs TRBV30 and TRBJ1-5; possible D gene TRBD1, 5 bases. Germline CDR1 reads GTSNPN; CDR2 reads SVGIG (reference sequence). The CDR3 covers 15 residues. Trimming shortened V by 2 bases and J by 6 bases, and 17 bases separated the two germline ends. The DNA for the CDR3 is TGTGCCTGGAGTCAGACCCTCGGGGGGGGTCAGCCCCAGCATTTT. Translating gives CAWSQTLGGGQPQHF.

V usage is TRBV2 and J usage is TRBJ1-1; D not certain. Germline V CDR1 and CDR2: SNHLY, FYNNEI. V was clipped by 4 bases and J by 0 bases, with 6 bases between them. There are 13 residues in the CDR3. CDR3 sequence reads: CASSGLMNTEAFF. Written as DNA, the CDR3 is TGTGCCAGCAGTGGACTGATGAACACTGAAGCTTTCTTT.

V gene TRBV6-2 or TRBV6-3 combines with J gene TRBJ2-2, with no clear D. Germline assignment: CDR1 MNHEY and CDR2 SVGEGT. The CDR3 length is 13 residues. The V end was cut by 3 bases, the J end by 6 bases, with 8 bases between. The CDR3 region has the DNA TGTGCCAGCAGTTATAGTAAATCCGGGGAGCTGTTTTTT. It translates to CASSYSKSGELFF.

This clone appeared once. The chain carries TRBV11-3 and TRBJ2-5, with D perhaps matching TRBD2 (6 bases). Looked up from germline, CDR1 is SGHNT and CDR2 is YENEEA. CDR3 length equals 13 residues. Trimming pared 5 bases from V and 2 bases from J, leaving 9 bases between. As DNA, the CDR3 is TGTGCCAGCAGCCGCGGGGAGCAAGAGACCCAGTACTTC. This translates into CASSRGEQETQYF.

Only one count was recorded for this clone. The chain couples TRBV6-4 to TRBJ2-1, with 7 bases lining up with TRBD1. Germline V gene lookup returns CDR1 MRHNA and CDR2 SNTAGT. CDR3 length equals 16 residues. V was clipped by 6 bases and J by 4 bases; unmatched bases: 12. This chain's CDR3 is CASSLYGTATYNEQFF. The CDR3 DNA reads TGTGCCAGCAGCCTATACGGGACAGCTACTTACAATGAGCAGTTCTTC.

This clone was recorded once. The genes are TRBV28 and TRBJ1-2, with D uncertain. CDR3 length: 11 amino acids. Trimming took off 6 bases at V and 4 bases at J, with 6 bases between the two ends. The germline V gene encodes CDR1 MDHEN and CDR2 SYDVKM. As DNA, the CDR3 is TGTGCCAGCAGGAGTTCCTATGGCTACACCTTC. Amino acid sequence: CASRSSYGYTF.

V and J are TRBV11-2 and TRBJ1-1; no reliable D call. Deletions cut 6 bases from V and 7 bases from J, with 18 bases between. Germline CDR1 SGHAT, CDR2 FQNNGV. The CDR3 totals 14 residues. The CDR3 here is CASRRQSAEGEAFF. The CDR3 coding sequence is TGTGCCAGCAGGCGTCAGAGCGCTGAAGGTGAAGCTTTCTTT.

Only a few counts were recorded for this clone. The chain couples TRBV30 to TRBJ1-5; 8 bases are a match to TRBD1. The V gene end was trimmed by 1 base and the J gene end by 6 bases; junction bases not matched to a gene: 2. CDR1 is GTSNPN, CDR2 SVGIG, per germline (reference sequence). The CDR3 loop spans 13 amino acids. CDR3 loop: CAWSAGGGQPQHF. CDR3 in DNA: TGTGCCTGGAGTGCAGGGGGCGGTCAGCCCCAGCATTTT.

This clone was picked up a small number of times. This chain connects TRBV28 to TRBJ1-2; TRBD1 matches at 7 bases. J gave up 4 bases and V 6 bases, and 8 bases lay outside the gene matches. The CDR3 is 14 amino acids. The germline CDR1 and CDR2 sequences are MDHEN and SYDVKM. CDR3 in amino acids: CASRYVGTAYGYTF. The DNA of the CDR3 is TGTGCCAGCAGATACGTAGGGACAGCCTATGGCTACACCTTC.

This chain connects TRBV5-6 to TRBJ1-4, with a possible D match to TRBD1 (5 bases). With 4 bases removed from V and 3 bases from J, the gap between germline ends came to 13 bases. CDR3 length equals 15 residues. CDR1 is SGHDT and CDR2 is YYEEEE in the germline V gene. In DNA form, the CDR3 reads TGTGCCAGCAGCATTCGGCAGGGTTCTAATGAAAAACTGTTTTTT. Amino acid sequence: CASSIRQGSNEKLFF.

V gene TRBV11-1 combines with J gene TRBJ2-3, with D tentatively TRBD2 (6 bases). V was shortened by 5 bases and J by 4 bases, with 13 bases between the two germline ends. The CDR3 spans 14 residues. In germline, CDR1 is SGHAT, CDR2 FQDESV (reference sequence). For the CDR3, the DNA is TGTGCCAGCAGCCCCGCCGGGACTTCAGATACGCAGTATTTT. Residues: CASSPAGTSDTQYF.

The chain employs TRBV16 and TRBJ1-2; 7 bases are shared with TRBD1. V gave up 5 bases and J gave up 3 bases; unmatched junction bases: 3. The CDR3 length is 13 residues. Germline V gives CDR1 KGHSY, CDR2 FQNENV. CDR3 in amino acids: CASSYDRDYGYTF. The DNA for the CDR3 is TGTGCCAGCAGCTATGACAGGGACTATGGCTACACCTTC.

This clone has only one observation. V and J are TRBV7-9 and TRBJ1-5; D ambiguous. Per the germline V gene, CDR1 is SEHNR and CDR2 is FQNEAQ (reference sequence). This CDR3 has 14 residues. Trimming cost V 1 base and J 4 bases, with 8 bases left between them. CDR3 DNA: TGTGCCAGCAGCTTAGGAACACCTAATCAGCCCCAGCATTTT. Residues: CASSLGTPNQPQHF.

This chain uses TRBV21-1 with TRBJ2-2; the table's D call, TRBD2, has no DNA check behind it. TRBV21-1 is recorded as a pseudogene. This CDR3 comprises 16 residues. The chain's CDR3 is CASSKGGQENTGELFF. The CDR3 nucleotides read TGTGCCAGCAGCAAGGGGGGGCAGGAGAACACCGGGGAGCTGTTTTTT.